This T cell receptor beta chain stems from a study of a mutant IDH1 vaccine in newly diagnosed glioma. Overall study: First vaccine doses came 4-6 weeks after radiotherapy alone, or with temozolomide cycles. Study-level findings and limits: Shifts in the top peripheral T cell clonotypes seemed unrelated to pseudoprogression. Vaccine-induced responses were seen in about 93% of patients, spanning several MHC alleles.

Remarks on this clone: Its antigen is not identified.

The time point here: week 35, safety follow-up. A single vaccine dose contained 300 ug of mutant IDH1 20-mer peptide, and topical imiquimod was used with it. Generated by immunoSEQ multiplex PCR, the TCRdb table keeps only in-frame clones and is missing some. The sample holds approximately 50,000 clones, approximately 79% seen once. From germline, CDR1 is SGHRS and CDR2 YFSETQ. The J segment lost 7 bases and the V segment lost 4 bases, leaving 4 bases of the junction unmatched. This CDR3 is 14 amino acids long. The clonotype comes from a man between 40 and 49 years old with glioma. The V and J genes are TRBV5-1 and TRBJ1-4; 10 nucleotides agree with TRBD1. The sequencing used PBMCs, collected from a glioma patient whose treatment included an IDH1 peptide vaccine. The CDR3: CASSLRTGGEKLFF. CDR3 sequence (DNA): TGCGCCAGCAGCCTTCGGACAGGGGGTGAAAAACTGTTTTTT.